These 23 T cell receptor beta chains were all obtained from the same sample, sequenced in a study of cytomegalovirus exposure and HLA in healthy donors (dated by TCRdb to about 2017). The method was the immunoSEQ multiplex PCR assay. The multiplex PCR relied on a mix of 60 forward primers for TCR Vbeta segments and 13 reverse primers for TCR Jbeta segments. TCRdb retrieved this table from immuneACCESS and kept in-frame rearrangements only. Not all clones are present; in checked studies, unresolved V genes account for under half, and no reason is known for the remainder. The sample table lists some 130,000 clones, about 81% of them with a count of one. The ten largest clones add up to around 7% of the sample. Sample: PBMCs. The receptors here all came from a man aged 30-40 years in good health and CMV-seronegative.

The rearrangement links TRBV9 to TRBJ2-5; 8 bases are a match to TRBD1. Trimming removed 4 bases from V and 4 bases from J; junction bases left unmatched: 9. The germline V gene encodes CDR1 SGDLS and CDR2 YYNGEE. This CDR3 is 15 amino acids long. The CDR3 DNA sequence: TGTGCCAGCAGCCGACCCGGACAGGGCGGAGAGACCCAGTACTTC. It translates to CASSRPGQGGETQYF.

This chain uses TRBV30 with TRBJ1-2; D is undetermined. V was cut by 0 bases and J by 2 bases, with 10 bases left in between. The CDR3 extends over 14 amino acids. CDR1 and CDR2 from the germline V gene are GTSNPN and SVGIG (reference sequence). The CDR3: CAWSVRTPNYGYTF. The CDR3 coding sequence is TGTGCCTGGAGTGTACGAACACCAAACTATGGCTACACCTTC. Using reference TRBV30 and TRBJ1-2 for the parts outside the CDR3, the full variable domain is SQTIHQWPATLVQPVGSPLSLECTVEGTSNPNLYWYRQAAGRGLQLLFYSVGIGQISSEVPQNLSASRPQDRQFILSSKKLLLSDSGFYLCAWSVRTPNYGYTFGSGTRLTVV.

This clone occurred once. The chain is built from TRBV30 and TRBJ2-7; D remains unclear. This CDR3 comprises 14 residues. Germline V gene data show CDR1 as GTSNPN and CDR2 as SVGIG (reference sequence). The ends were cut back, 0 bases at V and 3 bases at J, with 12 bases in the middle. This CDR3 reads CAWSVDRISYEQYF. The CDR3 nucleotides are TGTGCCTGGAGTGTAGATCGAATTAGCTACGAGCAGTACTTC.

The chain recombines TRBV28 with TRBJ2-5; 9 bases line up with TRBD1. CDR3 length: 16 amino acids. CDR1 is MDHEN and CDR2 is SYDVKM in the germline V gene. J was trimmed by 5 bases and V by 2 bases; bases with no gene match: 9. The CDR3 sequence: CASSLQGQGVRETQYF. For the CDR3, the DNA is TGTGCCAGCAGTTTACAGGGACAGGGTGTAAGGGAGACCCAGTACTTC.

V usage is TRBV18 and J usage is TRBJ2-7; 14 positions match TRBD2. Per germline, CDR1 KGHSH and CDR2 LQKENI. CDR3 length: 18 residues. V lost 3 bases, J lost 6 bases, and 13 bases stayed unmatched. The CDR3 sequence: CASSPAGRLAGGPSEQYF. The CDR3 DNA is TGTGCCAGCTCACCCGCCGGCCGACTAGCGGGAGGGCCGTCCGAGCAGTACTTC.

This clone has only a few counts. J is TRBJ1-5 and V is TRBV4-2; no clear D. Trimming removed 2 bases at V and 7 bases at J, with 9 bases between. Germline lookup yields CDR1 LGHNA and CDR2 YNFKEQ. This CDR3 comprises 13 residues. The CDR3 nucleotides are TGTGCCAGCAGCCAACCTTTCGAGCAGCCCCAGCATTTT. Amino acids: CASSQPFEQPQHF.

J is TRBJ1-4 and V is TRBV11-2; D remains unclear. This CDR3 spans 14 amino acids. The germline V and J ends were trimmed by 5 bases and 5 bases, with 12 bases remaining between them. Germline lookup yields CDR1 SGHAT and CDR2 FQNNGV. The chain's CDR3 is CASSRDYRNEKLFF. The CDR3 DNA reads TGTGCCAGCAGCCGGGATTATCGAAATGAAAAACTGTTTTTT.

The rearrangement uses TRBV2 and TRBJ1-1; a possible D gene is TRBD1 (5 bases). The CDR3 is made up of 14 amino acids. The germline V and J ends were trimmed by 1 base and 4 bases, with 10 bases remaining between them. Germline assignment: CDR1 SNHLY and CDR2 FYNNEI. The CDR3 DNA follows: TGTGCCAGCAGTGAAGGGGGGGTGGGCACTGAAGCTTTCTTT. Its translation is CASSEGGVGTEAFF.

The chain employs TRBV6-5 and TRBJ1-6; TRBD1 might be the D (6 bases). V lost 7 bases to trimming and J lost 3 bases, with 13 bases between them. Germline V gene sequence: CDR1 MNHEY, CDR2 SVGAGI. The CDR3 runs to 15 residues. The CDR3 reads CASKVRDIYNSPLHF. The CDR3 coding sequence is TGTGCCAGCAAGGTCCGGGACATCTATAATTCACCCCTCCACTTT.

This clone was detected ten times or more. The genes are TRBV11-2 and TRBJ2-7; unclear D gene. V shed 5 bases and J shed 5 bases, with 19 bases lying between them. CDR3 length equals 15 residues. The germline gives CDR1 SGHAT, CDR2 FQNNGV. The CDR3 here is CASSPDPGTNHEQYF. The CDR3 DNA reads as TGTGCCAGCAGCCCAGACCCAGGCACCAACCACGAGCAGTACTTC.

A few counts support this clone. The gene calls are TRBV9 and TRBJ2-5; 7 bases are shared with TRBD2. From germline, CDR1 is SGDLS and CDR2 YYNGEE. Trimming took 2 bases from V and 5 from J; bases not matched to a gene: 9. This CDR3 is 15 amino acids long. This CDR3 is CASSVCRRGKETQYF. CDR3 nucleotides: TGTGCCAGCAGCGTTTGTCGGCGGGGGAAGGAGACCCAGTACTTC. Full variable domain (remainder filled in from reference TRBV9 and TRBJ2-5): DSGVTQTPKHLITATGQRVTLRCSPRSGDLSVYWYQQSLDQGLQFLIQYYNGEERAKGNILERFSAQQFPDLHSELNLSSLELGDSALYFCASSVCRRGKETQYFGPGTRLLVL.

The chain couples TRBV5-1 to TRBJ1-1; 9 bases map to TRBD1. Unmatched junction bases numbered 5, after V lost 3 bases and J lost 5 bases. The CDR3 is 14 residues long. Germline values: CDR1 SGHRS, CDR2 YFSETQ. The DNA for the CDR3 is TGCGCCAGCAGCTGGACAGGGGACGGTACTGAAGCTTTCTTT. Translated: CASSWTGDGTEAFF.

In this sample, this clone turned up once. V and J are TRBV28 and TRBJ1-5, with D perhaps matching TRBD1 (6 bases). Trimming pared 3 bases from V and 9 bases from J, leaving 15 bases between. The CDR3 length is 14 residues. CDR1 is MDHEN and CDR2 is SYDVKM in the germline V gene. CDR3 loop: CASSFGGRGRPQHF. CDR3 DNA sequence: TGTGCCAGCAGTTTTGGGGGCCGAGGGAGGCCCCAGCATTTT.

The chain is built from TRBV11-2 and TRBJ2-5; 8 bases fit TRBD2. This CDR3 contains 15 residues. Trimming removed 1 base from V and 3 bases from J; junction bases left unmatched: 4. Per germline, CDR1 SGHAT and CDR2 FQNNGV. CDR3: CASSLVGTSEETQYF. CDR3 bases: TGTGCCAGCAGCTTAGTGGGGACTAGTGAAGAGACCCAGTACTTC.

The chain links TRBV7-8 to TRBJ2-1; D is uncertain. Germline CDR1 reads SGHVS; CDR2 reads FQNEAQ. Trimming pared 2 bases from V and 6 bases from J, leaving 8 bases between. The CDR3 is 13 residues long. DNA of the CDR3: TGTGCCAGCAGCTTATTACTGCCCAATGAGCAGTTCTTC. Its translation is CASSLLLPNEQFF.

This clone was detected only a few times. The chain has TRBV18 and TRBJ1-5, with 7 bases fitting TRBD1. Per germline, CDR1 KGHSH and CDR2 LQKENI. CDR3 length equals 15 residues. Germline trimming cut 3 bases from V and 0 bases from J; bases unmatched to any gene: 2. The CDR3 loop reads CASSPRTGSNQPQHF. DNA of the CDR3: TGTGCCAGCTCACCTCGGACAGGTAGCAATCAGCCCCAGCATTTT.

The count of this clone is one. V usage is TRBV27 and J usage is TRBJ2-7; TRBD2 matches 13 bases. The CDR3 runs to 18 residues. With V trimmed by 7 bases and J by 2 bases, 14 bases remained unmatched. Germline CDR1 MNHEY, CDR2 SMNVEV (reference sequence). This chain's CDR3 is CASTPLTSGGVFAYEQYF. In DNA form, the CDR3 reads TGTGCCAGCACCCCACTTACTAGCGGGGGGGTCTTTGCCTACGAGCAGTACTTC.

This sequence joins TRBV9 and TRBJ1-3, with D unresolved. V lost 4 bases, J lost 4 bases, and 12 bases lay in between. The CDR3 has 14 amino acids. Germline V gene lookup returns CDR1 SGDLS and CDR2 YYNGEE. CDR3 amino acids: CASSHPLGGNTIYF. As DNA, the CDR3 is TGTGCCAGCAGCCACCCCCTAGGAGGAAACACCATATATTTT.

This chain uses TRBV9 with TRBJ2-2, with 8 bases that match TRBD1. The CDR3 is 14 residues long. Trimming took 4 bases from V and 5 from J; bases not matched to a gene: 4. In germline, CDR1 is SGDLS, CDR2 YYNGEE. In DNA form, the CDR3 reads TGTGCCAGCAGCTGGACAGGGTCGACCGGGGAGCTGTTTTTT. Its translation: CASSWTGSTGELFF.

The table lists this clone with a count of one. The V and J genes are TRBV23-1 and TRBJ1-6; maybe TRBD1 (6 bases). TRBV23-1 is marked as an open reading frame, function uncertain. The length of the CDR3 is 15 residues. The ends were cut back, 3 bases at V and 8 bases at J, with 14 bases in the middle. The chain's CDR3 is CASSQGRQDHSPLHF. The CDR3 DNA reads TGCGCCAGCAGTCAGGGTCGACAGGATCATTCACCCCTCCACTTT.

The V gene is TRBV28, the J gene TRBJ1-2; D ambiguous. This CDR3 is 12 amino acids long. Per the germline V gene, CDR1 is MDHEN and CDR2 is SYDVKM. Between the trimmed V and J ends, which lost 6 bases and 8 bases, there was a span of 13 bases. The CDR3 region has the DNA TGTGCCAGCAGCCCGAGTGGGCAAGGCTACACCTTC. Translated, it gives CASSPSGQGYTF.

The CDR3 loop is CAWSVLAAEYNEQFF. CDR3 DNA sequence: TGTGCCTGGAGTGTCTTAGCGGCGGAGTACAATGAGCAGTTCTTC. The chain joins TRBV30 to TRBJ2-1, with D possibly TRBD2 on 6 matching bases. Trimming shortened V by 0 bases and J by 4 bases, and 13 bases separated the two germline ends. Looked up from germline, CDR1 is GTSNPN and CDR2 is SVGIG (reference sequence). This CDR3 comprises 15 residues.

The CDR3 reads CASSPNTGTYGYTF. DNA of the CDR3: TGTGCCAGCAGCCCAAACACCGGGACATATGGCTACACCTTC. The chain employs TRBV9 and TRBJ1-2, with TRBD1 as a possible D gene (6 bases). In germline, CDR1 is SGDLS, CDR2 YYNGEE. Trimming shortened V by 4 bases and J by 5 bases, and 15 bases separated the two germline ends. The CDR3 is 14 amino acids.